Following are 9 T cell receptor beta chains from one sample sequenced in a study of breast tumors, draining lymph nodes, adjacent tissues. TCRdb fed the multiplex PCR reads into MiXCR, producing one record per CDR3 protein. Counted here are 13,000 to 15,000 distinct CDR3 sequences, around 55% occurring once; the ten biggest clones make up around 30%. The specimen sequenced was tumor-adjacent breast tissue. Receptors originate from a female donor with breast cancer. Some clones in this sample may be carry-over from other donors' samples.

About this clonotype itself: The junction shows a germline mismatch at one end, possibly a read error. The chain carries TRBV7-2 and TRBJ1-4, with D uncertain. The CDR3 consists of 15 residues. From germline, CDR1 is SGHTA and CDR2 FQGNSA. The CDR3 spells CASSLVPRRIEKLSF. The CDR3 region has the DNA TGTGCCAGCAGCTTAGTGCCCAGGAGGATTGAAAAACTGTCTTTT.

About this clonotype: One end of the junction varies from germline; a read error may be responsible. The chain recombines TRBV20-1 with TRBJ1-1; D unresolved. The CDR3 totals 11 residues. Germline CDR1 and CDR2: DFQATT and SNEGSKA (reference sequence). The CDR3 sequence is CSLDGNTEAPF. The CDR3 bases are TGCAGCCTAGACGGAAACACTGAAGCTCCCTTT.

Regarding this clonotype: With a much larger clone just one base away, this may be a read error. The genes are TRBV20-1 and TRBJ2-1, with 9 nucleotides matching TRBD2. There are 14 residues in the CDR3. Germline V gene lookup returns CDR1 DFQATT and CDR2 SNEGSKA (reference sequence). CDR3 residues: CSAVSGSSYTEQFF. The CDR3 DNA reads TGCAGTGCCGTTAGCGGGAGCTCCTACACTGAGCAGTTCTTC.

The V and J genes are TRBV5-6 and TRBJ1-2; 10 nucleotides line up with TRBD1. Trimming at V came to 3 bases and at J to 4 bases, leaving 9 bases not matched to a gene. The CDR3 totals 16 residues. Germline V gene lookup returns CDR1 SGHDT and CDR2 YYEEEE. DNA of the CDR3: TGTGCCAGCAGCTCCGCACCGGGACAGGGGAGCTATGGCTACACCTTC. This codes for CASSSAPGQGSYGYTF.

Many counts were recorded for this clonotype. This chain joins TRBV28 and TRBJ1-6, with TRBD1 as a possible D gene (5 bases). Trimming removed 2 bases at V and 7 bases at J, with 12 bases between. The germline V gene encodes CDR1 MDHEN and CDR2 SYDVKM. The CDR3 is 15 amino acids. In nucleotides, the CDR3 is TGTGCCAGCAGTTTAGGCCAGGGTGGCAATTCACCCCTCCACTTT. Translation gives CASSLGQGGNSPLHF.

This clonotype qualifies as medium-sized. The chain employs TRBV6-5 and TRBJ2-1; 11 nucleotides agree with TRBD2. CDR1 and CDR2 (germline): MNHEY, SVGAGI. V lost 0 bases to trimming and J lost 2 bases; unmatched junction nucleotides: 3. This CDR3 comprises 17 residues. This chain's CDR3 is CASSYSASGGTYNEQFF. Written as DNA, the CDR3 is TGTGCCAGCAGTTACTCGGCTAGCGGGGGGACCTACAATGAGCAGTTCTTC.

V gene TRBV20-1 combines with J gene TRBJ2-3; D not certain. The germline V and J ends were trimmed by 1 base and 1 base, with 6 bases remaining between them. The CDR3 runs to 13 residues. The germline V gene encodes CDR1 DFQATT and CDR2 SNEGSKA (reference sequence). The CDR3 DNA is TGCAGTGCTAGAGTTGGGGGCACAGATACGCAGTATTTT. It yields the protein CSARVGGTDTQYF.

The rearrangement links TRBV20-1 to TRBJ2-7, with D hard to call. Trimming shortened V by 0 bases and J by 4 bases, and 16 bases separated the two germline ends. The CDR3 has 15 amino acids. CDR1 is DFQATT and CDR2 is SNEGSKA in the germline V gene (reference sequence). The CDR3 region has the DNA TGCAGTGCTAGAGATCGGGTAGAATTCGCTTACGAGCAGTACTTC. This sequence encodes CSARDRVEFAYEQYF.

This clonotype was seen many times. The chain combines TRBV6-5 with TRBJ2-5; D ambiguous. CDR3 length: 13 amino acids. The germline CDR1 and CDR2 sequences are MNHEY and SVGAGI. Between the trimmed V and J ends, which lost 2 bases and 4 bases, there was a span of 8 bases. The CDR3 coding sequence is TGTGCCAGCAGTTACCTGGGTTCAGAGACCCAGTACTTC. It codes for CASSYLGSETQYF.